This T cell receptor beta chain emerged from a study of shared clonotypes between healthy human individuals. Study background: CD4 naive cells filled three plates per donor, CD4 memory three, CD8 naive two and CD8 memory one.

As defined, naive CD8 cells were CD45RO-negative and positively selected for CCR7, with terminally differentiated effector memory CD45RA+ cells excluded. Notes on this clone: As yet, its antigen is unknown.

Sequencing used immunoSEQ multiplex PCR; TCRdb keeps in-frame clones, though not all of them. The repertoire holds hundreds of thousands of clones, with 95% to 97% as singletons. General observations from the study: Rarefaction analysis demonstrated incomplete sorted-subset sequencing notwithstanding large depth.

The V gene's germline CDR1 is MNHEY and CDR2 SVGAGI. V gave up 5 bases and J gave up 14 bases; unmatched junction bases: 7. CDR3 size: 13 residues. This chain uses TRBV6-5 with TRBJ2-1; 12 bases map to TRBD2. This receptor was obtained from a man aged 25 to 40 in good health. The sample taken for sequencing was naive CD8+ T cells sorted from blood. The CDR3 is CASSGMTSGREFF. CDR3 DNA: TGTGCCAGCAGTGGAATGACTAGCGGGAGAGAGTTCTTC.